The sequence of this T cell receptor beta chain was determined in a study of cytomegalovirus exposure and HLA in healthy donors. Overall study context: Membership in the Caucasian-associated ancestry cluster was found for around 81% of approximately 380 genotyped donors.

In the PCR, 60 Vbeta and 13 Jbeta primers were used. TCRdb's table, derived via immunoSEQ multiplex PCR, lists solely in-frame clones and lacks some. This sample has 180,000 or so clones, with roughly 85% found just once. Concerning this clone: Antigen specificity is unknown.

Whole-study results and caveats: A later analysis by the authors found several of the most significant clusters apparently linked to common viral pathogens. The study listed some 160 cytomegalovirus-associated TCR beta chains.

The length of the CDR3 is 15 residues. Germline CDR1 and CDR2: SGHAT and FQNNGV. The J segment lost 6 bases and the V segment lost 3 bases, leaving 6 bases of the junction unmatched. Material: PBMCs. The chain has TRBV11-2 and TRBJ2-2, with 8 bases aligning to TRBD2. The TCR sequence derives from a man aged 18-30 years in good health and CMV-seropositive. The CDR3 sequence: CASSFPGGASGELFF. CDR3 coding DNA: TGTGCCAGCAGCTTCCCCGGGGGGGCGTCCGGGGAGCTGTTTTTT.